This T cell receptor beta chain was obtained from a study of cytomegalovirus exposure and HLA in healthy donors. Across the study: Prior work identified 117 million unique TCR beta sequences in some 200 million T cells. Study-wide results and caveats: In a later analysis, at a false discovery rate of 0.05, 15,000 to 20,000 TCR beta sequences were associated with HLA alleles.

It was healthy bone marrow donors who served as donors. Although they were nominally healthy when sampled, donors likely had unrecorded immune exposures. With regard to this clone: The antigen is unknown.

PCR employed 60 Vbeta and 13 Jbeta primers. Some clones are missing from TCRdb's copy, which holds only in-frame ones; the method was immunoSEQ multiplex PCR. The sample records 100,000 to 150,000 clones, about 70% being singletons. Trimming left V 2 bases short and J 1 base short, with 9 bases between. Germline CDR1 reads SGHRS; CDR2 reads YFSETQ. The CDR3 covers 14 residues. The material sequenced was PBMCs. This receptor was identified in a male donor in good health and CMV-seronegative. This chain links TRBV5-1 with TRBJ1-1; D perhaps matches TRBD1 (6 bases). The CDR3 DNA reads TGCGCCAGCAGCTTCGGACAGCCGAACACTGAAGCTTTCTTT. Protein sequence: CASSFGQPNTEAFF.